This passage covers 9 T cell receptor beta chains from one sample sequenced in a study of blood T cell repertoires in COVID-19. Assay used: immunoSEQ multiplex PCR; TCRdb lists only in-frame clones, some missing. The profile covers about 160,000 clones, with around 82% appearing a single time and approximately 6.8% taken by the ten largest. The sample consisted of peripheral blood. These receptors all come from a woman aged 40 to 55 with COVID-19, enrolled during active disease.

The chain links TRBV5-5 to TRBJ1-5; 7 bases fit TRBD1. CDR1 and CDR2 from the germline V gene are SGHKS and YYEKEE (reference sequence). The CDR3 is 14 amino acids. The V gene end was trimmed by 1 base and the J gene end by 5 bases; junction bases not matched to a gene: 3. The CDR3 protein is CASSLNRGDQPQHF. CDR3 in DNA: TGTGCCAGCAGCTTGAACAGGGGCGATCAGCCCCAGCATTTT.

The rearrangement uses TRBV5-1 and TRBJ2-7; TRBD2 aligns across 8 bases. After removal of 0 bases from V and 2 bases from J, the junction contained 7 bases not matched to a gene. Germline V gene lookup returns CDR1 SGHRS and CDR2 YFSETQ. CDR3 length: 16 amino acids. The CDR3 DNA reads TGCGCCAGCAGCTTGGAGCTAGCGGGCTTGGCCTACGAGCAGTACTTC. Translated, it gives CASSLELAGLAYEQYF.

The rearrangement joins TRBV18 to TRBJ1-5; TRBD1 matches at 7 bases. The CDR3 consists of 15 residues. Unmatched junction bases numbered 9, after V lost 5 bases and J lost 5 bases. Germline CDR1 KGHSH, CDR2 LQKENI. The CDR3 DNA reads TGTGCCAGCTCAGCAACAGGGGACGAATATCAGCCCCAGCATTTT. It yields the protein CASSATGDEYQPQHF.

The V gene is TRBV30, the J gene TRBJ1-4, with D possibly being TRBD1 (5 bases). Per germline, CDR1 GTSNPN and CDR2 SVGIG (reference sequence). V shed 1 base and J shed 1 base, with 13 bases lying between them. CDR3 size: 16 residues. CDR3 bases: TGTGCCTGGAGTGGCTGGGGGGAAGGAACTAATGAAAAACTGTTTTTT. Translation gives CAWSGWGEGTNEKLFF.

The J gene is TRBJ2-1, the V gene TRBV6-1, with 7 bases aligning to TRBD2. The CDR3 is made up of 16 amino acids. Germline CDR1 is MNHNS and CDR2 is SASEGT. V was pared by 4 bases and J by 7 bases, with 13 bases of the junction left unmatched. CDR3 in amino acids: CASSAASGVGWNEQFF. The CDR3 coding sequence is TGTGCCAGCAGTGCCGCAAGCGGGGTGGGGTGGAATGAGCAGTTCTTC.

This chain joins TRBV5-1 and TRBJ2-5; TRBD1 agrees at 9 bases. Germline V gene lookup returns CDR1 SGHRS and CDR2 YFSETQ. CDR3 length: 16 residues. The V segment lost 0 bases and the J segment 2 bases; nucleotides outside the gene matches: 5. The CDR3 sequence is CASSLGDRGRQETQYF. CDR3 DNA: TGCGCCAGCAGCTTGGGAGACAGGGGGAGGCAAGAGACCCAGTACTTC.

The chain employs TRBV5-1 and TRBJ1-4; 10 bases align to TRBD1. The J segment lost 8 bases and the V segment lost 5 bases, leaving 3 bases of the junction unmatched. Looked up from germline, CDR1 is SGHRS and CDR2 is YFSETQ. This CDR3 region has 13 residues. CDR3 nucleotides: TGCGCCAGCAGGGGGACAGGGGAAGAAAAACTGTTTTTT. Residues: CASRGTGEEKLFF. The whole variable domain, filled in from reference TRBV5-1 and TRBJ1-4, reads KAGVTQTPRYLIKTRGQQVTLSCSPISGHRSVSWYQQTPGQGLQFLFEYFSETQRNKGNFPGRFSGRQFSNSRSEMNVSTLELGDSALYLCASRGTGEEKLFFGSGTQLSVL.

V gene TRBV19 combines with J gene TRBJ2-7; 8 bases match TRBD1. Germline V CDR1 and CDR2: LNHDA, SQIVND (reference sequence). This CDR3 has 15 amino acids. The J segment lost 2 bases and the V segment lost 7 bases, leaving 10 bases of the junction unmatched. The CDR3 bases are TGTGCCAGTATGGGCCAGGGGGCCCCACCCTACGAGCAGTACTTC. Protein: CASMGQGAPPYEQYF.

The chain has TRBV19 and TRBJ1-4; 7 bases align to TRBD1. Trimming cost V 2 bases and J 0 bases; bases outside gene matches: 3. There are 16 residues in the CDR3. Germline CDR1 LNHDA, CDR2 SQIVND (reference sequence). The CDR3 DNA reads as TGTGCCAGTAGTATAACCGGGACAGCAACTAATGAAAAACTGTTTTTT. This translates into CASSITGTATNEKLFF.